These T cell receptor beta chains were read from a single sample in a study of T cell responses to AZD1222 COVID-19 vaccine. Method: immunoSEQ multiplex PCR; TCRdb's copy keeps in-frame clones and lacks some. The table has around 130,000 clones, just under 95% seen once. The source material was peripheral blood, sampled on day 0 of AZD1222 vaccination. Receptors were obtained from an adult in good health. Each CDR3 is given with its conserved first and last residue. D genes are given only for firm matches. Not all rows give a size; the values are once, few, many and, for expanded clones, a class.

V,J,D,size,DNA,CDR3
TRBV7-9,TRBJ2-7,.,.,TGTGCCAGCAGCATTCGGGACTCCCCCCGTGAGCAGTACTTC,CASSIRDSPREQYF
TRBV20-1,TRBJ2-3,.,.,TGCAGTGCTAGAGCCGGAGATACGCAGTATTTT,CSARAGDTQYF
TRBV30,TRBJ2-1,TRBD1,.,TGTGCCTGGTCCCGGGACAGCCTCTACAATGAGCAGTTCTTC,CAWSRDSLYNEQFF
TRBV19,TRBJ2-5,.,once,TGTGCCAGTAGTATCGGGGACACGGCAGGGGAGACCCAGTACTTC,CASSIGDTAGETQYF
TRBV20-1,TRBJ2-1,.,.,TGCAGTGCTATAGGGAGCAATGAGCAGTTCTTC,CSAIGSNEQFF
TRBV29-1,TRBJ2-7,TRBD1,.,TGCAGCGTTGCCGGGACAGGGGGGCCCTACGAGCAGTACTTC,CSVAGTGGPYEQYF
TRBV3-1/TRBV3-2,TRBJ2-2,.,.,TGTGCCAGCAGCCAAAACGTGCAGGGGACCGGGGAGCTGTTTTTT,CASSQNVQGTGELFF
TRBV6-5,TRBJ2-7,TRBD1,.,TGTGCCAGCAGTTACCGGGACAGGGGTTACGAGCAGTACTTC,CASSYRDRGYEQYF
TRBV13,TRBJ1-1,.,.,TGTGCCAGCAGCTTCAGAGGGGATGAAGCTTTCTTT,CASSFRGDEAFF
TRBV28,TRBJ2-3,.,.,TGTGCCAGCAGTTTACTCATCGGCAGTCCTAGCACAGATACGCAGTATTTT,CASSLLIGSPSTDTQYF
TRBV19,TRBJ1-1,TRBD1,.,TGTGCCAGTACACTAGGGGGCCTTAGGGACACTGAAGCTTTCTTT,CASTLGGLRDTEAFF